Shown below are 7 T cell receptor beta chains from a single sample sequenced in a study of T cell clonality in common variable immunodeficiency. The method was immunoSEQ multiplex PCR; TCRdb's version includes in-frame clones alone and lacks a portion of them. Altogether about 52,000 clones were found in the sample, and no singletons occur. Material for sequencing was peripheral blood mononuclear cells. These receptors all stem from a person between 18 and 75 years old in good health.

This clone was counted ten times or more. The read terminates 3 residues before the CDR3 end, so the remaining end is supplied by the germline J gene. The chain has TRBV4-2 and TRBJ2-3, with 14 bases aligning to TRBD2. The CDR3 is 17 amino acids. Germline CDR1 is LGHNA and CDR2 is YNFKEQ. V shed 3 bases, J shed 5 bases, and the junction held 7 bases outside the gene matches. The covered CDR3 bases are TGTGCCAGCAGCCAGCGGGGCGGACTAGCGGGAGGAGATACG. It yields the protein CASSQRGGLAGGDT. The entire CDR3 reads CASSQRGGLAGGDTQYF.

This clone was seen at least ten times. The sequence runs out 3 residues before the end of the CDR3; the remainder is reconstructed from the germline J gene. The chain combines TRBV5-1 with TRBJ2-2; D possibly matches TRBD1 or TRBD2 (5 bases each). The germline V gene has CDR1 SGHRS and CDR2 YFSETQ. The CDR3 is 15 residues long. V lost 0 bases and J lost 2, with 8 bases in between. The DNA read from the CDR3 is TGCGCCAGCAGCTTGGGAGGGGTAAACACCGGGGAG. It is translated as CASSLGGVNTGE. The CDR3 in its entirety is CASSLGGVNTGELFF. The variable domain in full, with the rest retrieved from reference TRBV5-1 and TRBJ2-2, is KAGVTQTPRYLIKTRGQQVTLSCSPISGHRSVSWYQQTPGQGLQFLFEYFSETQRNKGNFPGRFSGRQFSNSRSEMNVSTLELGDSALYLCASSLGGVNTGELFFGEGSRLTVL.

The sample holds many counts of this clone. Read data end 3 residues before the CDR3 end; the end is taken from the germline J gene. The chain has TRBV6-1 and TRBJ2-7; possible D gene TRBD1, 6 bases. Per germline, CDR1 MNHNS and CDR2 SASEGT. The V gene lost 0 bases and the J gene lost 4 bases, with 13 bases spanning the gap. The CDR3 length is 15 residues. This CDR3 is CASSEAGTPWYEQYF. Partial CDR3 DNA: TGTGCCAGCAGTGAAGCCGGGACACCCTGGTACGAG.

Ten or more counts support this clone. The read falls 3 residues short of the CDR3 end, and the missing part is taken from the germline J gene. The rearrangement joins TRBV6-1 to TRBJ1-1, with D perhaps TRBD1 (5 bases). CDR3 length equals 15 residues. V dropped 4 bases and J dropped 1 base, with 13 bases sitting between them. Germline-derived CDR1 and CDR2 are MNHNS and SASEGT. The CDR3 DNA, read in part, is TGTGCCAGCAGTGGCAGCGGGGCAGGGAACACTGAA. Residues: CASSGSGAGNTE. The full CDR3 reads CASSGSGAGNTEAFF.

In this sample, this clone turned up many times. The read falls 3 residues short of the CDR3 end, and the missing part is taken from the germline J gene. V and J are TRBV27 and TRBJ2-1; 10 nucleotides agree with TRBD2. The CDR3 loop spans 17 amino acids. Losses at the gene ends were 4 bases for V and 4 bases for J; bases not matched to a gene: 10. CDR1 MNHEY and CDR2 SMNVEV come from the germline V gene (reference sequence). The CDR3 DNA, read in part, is TGTGCCAGCAGTTCACCCGTCCTAGCGGGAGAATACAATGAG. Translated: CASSSPVLAGEYNE. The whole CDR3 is CASSSPVLAGEYNEQFF.

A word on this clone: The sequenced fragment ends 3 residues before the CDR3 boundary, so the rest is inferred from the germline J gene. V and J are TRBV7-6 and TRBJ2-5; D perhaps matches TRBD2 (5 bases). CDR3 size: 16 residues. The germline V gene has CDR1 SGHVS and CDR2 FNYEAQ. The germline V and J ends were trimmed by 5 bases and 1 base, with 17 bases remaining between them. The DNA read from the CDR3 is TGTGCCAGCAGCGACAAGGTGGACTCCCTCCAAGAGACC. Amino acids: CASSDKVDSLQET. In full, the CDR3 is CASSDKVDSLQETQYF. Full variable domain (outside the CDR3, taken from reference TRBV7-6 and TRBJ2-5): GAGVSQSPRYKVTKRGQDVALRCDPISGHVSLYWYRQALGQGPEFLTYFNYEAQQDKSGLPNDRFSAERPEGSISTLTIQRTEQRDSAMYRCASSDKVDSLQETQYFGPGTRLLVL.

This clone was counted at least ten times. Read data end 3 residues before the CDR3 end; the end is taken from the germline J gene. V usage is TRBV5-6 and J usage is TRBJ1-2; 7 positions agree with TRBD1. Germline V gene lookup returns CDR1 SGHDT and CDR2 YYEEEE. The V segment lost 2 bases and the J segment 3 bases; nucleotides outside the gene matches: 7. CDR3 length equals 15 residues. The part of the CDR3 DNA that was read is TGTGCCAGCAGCTTAGACAGGGCCCTTGACTATGGC. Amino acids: CASSLDRALDYG. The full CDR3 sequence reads CASSLDRALDYGYTF.